This TCR beta chain emerged from a study of T cells in Graves' hyperthyroidism and ophthalmopathy. Amplified TCR beta CDR3 regions derived from RNA transcripts. A first-round RT-PCR of the TCR CDR3 used the HTBI primer set. TCRdb used MiXCR to reprocess the multiplex PCR reads, holding one entry per CDR3 protein. The data hold a few hundred thousand distinct CDR3 sequences, with 15% to 17% observed a single time. Uncontrolled infection, other autoimmune disease, pregnancy or lactation disqualified patients from enrolment. The V gene's germline CDR1 is SGHTA and CDR2 FQGNSA. The CDR3 is 15 amino acids. J was trimmed by 4 bases and V by 6 bases; bases with no gene match: 5. This clonotype has just a few counts.

Sequencing was done on a sample of blood. The J gene is TRBJ2-3, the V gene TRBV7-2, with 12 bases that match TRBD2. The source of this sequence is a woman in her 30s with Graves' hyperthyroidism. The CDR3: CASRSRLAGADTQYF. The CDR3 DNA reads as TGTGCCAGCAGATCCCGACTAGCGGGGGCAGATACGCAGTATTTT. The complete variable domain, with remaining parts taken from reference TRBV7-2 and TRBJ2-3, reads GAGVSQSPSNKVTEKGKDVELRCDPISGHTALYWYRQSLGQGLEFLIYFQGNSAPDKSGLPSDRFSAERTGGSVSTLTIQRTQQEDSAVYLCASRSRLAGADTQYFGPGTRLTVL.